The 2 T cell receptor beta chains below were found in one sample sequenced in a study of beta chain features in type 1 diabetes. Sequencing targeted expressed TCRB transcripts, as all isolated RNA had been reverse transcribed. Assay used: immunoSEQ multiplex PCR; TCRdb lists only in-frame clones, some missing. The data show roughly 250,000 clones, with about a fifth seen just once and about 0.028% held by the top ten. Findings of the study overall: Moderate yet significant TCRB CDR3 shortening was seen in Type 1 diabetes patients in all four CD4+ subsets.

Their cognate antigens are unknown. The sample was naive CD4+ T cells from blood. The receptors come from a woman aged 40 to 50 with type 1 diabetes.

This clone showed up just a few times. This chain links TRBV4-2 with TRBJ1-6; D gene ambiguous. In germline, CDR1 is LGHNA, CDR2 YNFKEQ. The ends were cut back, 0 bases at V and 9 bases at J, with 12 bases in the middle. This CDR3 region has 15 residues. CDR3 nucleotide sequence: TGTGCCAGCAGCCAAGAATTACTAGACGGTTCACCCCTCCACTTT. Amino acids: CASSQELLDGSPLHF.

This chain connects TRBV7-2 to TRBJ2-5, with TRBD2 identical over 14 bases. After removal of 5 bases from V and 5 bases from J, the junction contained 7 bases not matched to a gene. In germline, CDR1 is SGHTA, CDR2 FQGNSA. CDR3 length: 16 amino acids. The CDR3 DNA reads as TGTGCCAGCAGCACGGGACTAGCGGGAGCAGGGGAGACCCAGTACTTC. It yields the protein CASSTGLAGAGETQYF. Based on the CDR3 plus reference TRBV7-2 and TRBJ2-5, the full variable domain is GAGVSQSPSNKVTEKGKDVELRCDPISGHTALYWYRQSLGQGLEFLIYFQGNSAPDKSGLPSDRFSAERTGGSVSTLTIQRTQQEDSAVYLCASSTGLAGAGETQYFGPGTRLLVL.